This T cell receptor beta chain was identified during a study of cytomegalovirus exposure and HLA in healthy donors. Trimming cost V 2 bases and J 5 bases, with 8 bases left between them. The CDR3 runs 13 residues. Looked up from germline, CDR1 is MNHEY and CDR2 is SMNVEV (reference sequence). Broader study findings: Follow-up analysis later connected one missense variant in DCLRE1C with trimming of TCR beta V- and J-genes.

Comments on this clone: Its target is unknown.

Both 60 Vbeta primers and 13 Jbeta primers went into the PCR. Produced via immunoSEQ multiplex PCR; TCRdb's table is partial and in-frame only. This table has fewer than 130,000 clones, 70% to 80% appearing once. Sequences were obtained from PBMCs. The chain joins TRBV27 to TRBJ2-3; the D gene is possibly TRBD2 (5 bases). The origin of this receptor is a middle-aged woman in good health and CMV-seronegative. CDR3 residues: CASSLEGVDTQYF. The CDR3 nucleotides are TGTGCCAGCAGTTTAGAGGGAGTAGATACGCAGTATTTT.